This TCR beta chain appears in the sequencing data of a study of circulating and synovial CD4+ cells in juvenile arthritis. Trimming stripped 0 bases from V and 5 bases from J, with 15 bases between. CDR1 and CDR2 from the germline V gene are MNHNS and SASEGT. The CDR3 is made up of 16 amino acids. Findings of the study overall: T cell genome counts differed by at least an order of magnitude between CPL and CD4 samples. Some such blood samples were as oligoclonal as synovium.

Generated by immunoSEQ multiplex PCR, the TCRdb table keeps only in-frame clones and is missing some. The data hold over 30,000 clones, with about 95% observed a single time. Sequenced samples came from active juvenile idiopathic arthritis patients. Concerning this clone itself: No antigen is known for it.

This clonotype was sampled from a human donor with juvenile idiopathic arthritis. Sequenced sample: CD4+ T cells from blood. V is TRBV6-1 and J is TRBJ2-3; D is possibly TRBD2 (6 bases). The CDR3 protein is CASSEAKLAGGDTQYF. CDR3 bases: TGTGCCAGCAGTGAAGCGAAACTAGCTGGTGGAGATACGCAGTATTTT.